This T cell receptor (beta chain) was identified in a study of post-analysis software for immune sequencing data. Unique-molecular-identifier-tagged TCR beta cDNA libraries were used. TCRdb re-called the PCR reads through MiXCR, storing one row per CDR3 protein. The repertoire includes about 200,000 distinct CDR3 sequences, about 30% of them detected once, and roughly 3.4% sits in the top ten. This clonotype was recorded many times. Sequencing was done on a sample of blood. The sequence was obtained from a girl between 2 and 17 years old with multiple sclerosis.

The CDR3 protein is CSVWDRVLFYGYTF. For the CDR3, the DNA is TGCAGCGTGTGGGACAGGGTCCTATTCTATGGCTACACCTTC. The rearrangement uses TRBV29-1 and TRBJ1-2, with 9 bases lining up with TRBD1. Germline loops: CDR1 SQVTM, CDR2 ANQGSEA. CDR3 size: 14 residues. The J segment lost 4 bases and the V segment lost 6 bases, leaving 9 bases of the junction unmatched.